The 15 T cell receptor beta chains below come from one sample, sequenced in a study of technical replicates of blood from a few donors. The protocol was immunoSEQ multiplex PCR, while the TCRdb copy is restricted to in-frame clones and leaves out a portion. The sample consists of about 98,000 clones, around 95% of them appearing once. Sequenced sample: T cells isolated from PBMCs. These receptors came from a human donor in good health.

The table lists this clone with a count of one. This rearrangement joins TRBV20-1 to TRBJ2-7; D call uncertain. This CDR3 has 11 amino acids. V was pared by 0 bases and J by 7 bases, with 7 bases between. Germline CDR1 and CDR2: DFQATT and SNEGSKA (reference sequence). CDR3 amino acids: CSARDLGEQYF. The CDR3 DNA follows: TGCAGTGCTAGAGACCTAGGAGAGCAGTACTTC.

CDR3 coding DNA: TGTGCCAGCAGTTTACTCTGGGGAGCGGGCGACTCTGGAAACACCATATATTTT. This codes for CASSLLWGAGDSGNTIYF. The chain combines TRBV28 with TRBJ1-3, with D uncertain. V dropped 2 bases and J dropped 0 bases, with 17 bases sitting between them. Germline CDR1 is MDHEN and CDR2 is SYDVKM. The CDR3 runs 18 residues.

This clone was detected a few times. This sequence joins TRBV5-8 and TRBJ1-1; D might be TRBD1 (6 bases). This CDR3 is built from 13 residues. Germline V gene data show CDR1 as SGHTS and CDR2 as YDEGEE. V lost 2 bases and J lost 4, with 9 bases in between. The CDR3 DNA reads as TGTGCCAGCAGCTTACAGGGTTCCACTGAAGCTTTCTTT. It translates to CASSLQGSTEAFF. The complete variable domain, with remaining parts taken from reference TRBV5-8 and TRBJ1-1, reads EAGVTQSPTHLIKTRGQQATLRCSPISGHTSVYWYQQALGLGLQFLLWYDEGEERNRGNFPPRFSGRQFPNYSSELNVNALELEDSALYLCASSLQGSTEAFFGQGTRLTVV.

V is TRBV5-1 and J is TRBJ1-2, with 7 bases lining up with TRBD1. The length of the CDR3 is 15 residues. J gave up 0 bases and V 0 bases, and 2 bases lay outside the gene matches. Germline loops: CDR1 SGHRS, CDR2 YFSETQ. The CDR3: CASSLAGGTNYGYTF. CDR3 bases: TGCGCCAGCAGCTTGGCAGGGGGTACTAACTATGGCTACACCTTC.

The rearrangement links TRBV4-1 to TRBJ2-3, with 10 bases identical to TRBD2. The CDR3 is 15 amino acids. Germline trimming cut 4 bases from V and 7 bases from J; bases unmatched to any gene: 8. CDR1 MGHRA and CDR2 YSYEKL come from the germline V gene. The CDR3 spells CASSLLGTSVNTQYF. The CDR3, as DNA: TGCGCCAGCAGCCTGCTCGGGACTAGCGTAAATACGCAGTATTTT.

V is TRBV6-1 and J is TRBJ1-6; 9 nucleotides match TRBD1. The CDR3 is 15 amino acids. V was pared by 4 bases and J by 8 bases, with 6 bases of the junction left unmatched. Germline-derived CDR1 and CDR2 are MNHNS and SASEGT. The CDR3 protein is CASSGSTGGHSPLHF. CDR3 DNA: TGTGCCAGCAGTGGGTCAACAGGGGGCCATTCACCCCTCCACTTT.

The chain joins TRBV6-6 to TRBJ2-7; maybe TRBD1 (6 bases). CDR3 length equals 13 residues. Germline V gene data show CDR1 as MNHNY and CDR2 as SVGAGI (reference sequence). V was clipped by 8 bases and J by 2 bases, with 13 bases between them. The CDR3 region has the DNA TGTGCCAGCGGGAACAGGGAAACCTACGAGCAGTACTTC. Protein: CASGNRETYEQYF.

This chain joins TRBV10-3 and TRBJ2-1; tentative D call: TRBD2 (6 bases). V was shortened by 5 bases and J by 9 bases, with 20 bases between the two germline ends. Germline V lookup: CDR1 ENHRY, CDR2 SYGVKD. CDR3 length equals 15 residues. CDR3 amino acids: CAISLGLGGHSEQFF. The CDR3, as DNA: TGTGCCATCAGTCTCGGACTTGGAGGGCACAGTGAGCAGTTCTTC.

V usage is TRBV4-2 and J usage is TRBJ2-3; 13 bases line up with TRBD2. Germline CDR1 reads LGHNA; CDR2 reads YNFKEQ. J lost 7 bases, V lost 4 bases, and 11 bases had no gene match. This CDR3 spans 17 amino acids. CDR3 nucleotide sequence: TGTGCCAGCAGCCCCGGGGATACTAGCGGGGGGGCCAATACGCAGTATTTT. Translating gives CASSPGDTSGGANTQYF.

This chain connects TRBV11-2 to TRBJ2-7, with 9 bases fitting TRBD2. J lost 7 bases, V lost 4 bases, and 8 bases had no gene match. Germline CDR1 is SGHAT and CDR2 is FQNNGV. The CDR3 runs to 14 residues. CDR3: CASSSTSGSREQYF. CDR3 coding DNA: TGTGCCAGCAGCTCGACTAGCGGATCTCGGGAGCAGTACTTC.

Details on this clone: Other nucleotide sequences in the sample specify the same CDR3. The CDR3 spells CASSSYFGQISTDTQYF. DNA of the CDR3: TGTGCCAGCAGTTCCTACTTCGGACAGATTAGTACAGATACGCAGTATTTT. The chain uses TRBV28 and TRBJ2-3; possibly TRBD1 for D (6 bases). The V end lost 4 bases, the J end lost 3 bases, and 20 bases lay between the germline ends. CDR1 and CDR2 from the germline V gene are MDHEN and SYDVKM. The CDR3 length is 17 residues.

This chain connects TRBV7-8 to TRBJ1-6, with 11 nucleotides matching TRBD1. Per the germline V gene, CDR1 is SGHVS and CDR2 is FQNEAQ. The CDR3 length is 17 residues. J lost 7 bases, V lost 3 bases, and 8 bases had no gene match. The CDR3 here is CASSLDRDRGDNSPLHF. As DNA, the CDR3 is TGTGCCAGCAGCTTGGACCGGGACAGGGGGGACAATTCACCCCTCCACTTT.

The CDR3 nucleotides are TGTGCCAGCATTGGACAGGGGAATCACAATGAGCAGTTCTTC. It yields the protein CASIGQGNHNEQFF. The chain uses TRBV28 and TRBJ2-1; 9 positions match TRBD1. V was pared by 7 bases and J by 5 bases, with 6 bases of the junction left unmatched. Germline loops: CDR1 MDHEN, CDR2 SYDVKM. This CDR3 comprises 14 residues.

The chain has TRBV6-5 and TRBJ1-1, with 9 bases that match TRBD1. V shed 7 bases, J shed 6 bases, and the junction held 6 bases outside the gene matches. CDR3 length: 13 amino acids. The germline V gene encodes CDR1 MNHEY and CDR2 SVGAGI. CDR3: CASTSRDRAEAFF. The CDR3 bases are TGTGCCAGCACCTCCCGGGACAGGGCTGAAGCTTTCTTT.

This sequence joins TRBV19 and TRBJ1-5; 7 bases line up with TRBD1. V dropped 11 bases and J dropped 0; count of bases not matched to a gene: 4. CDR1 LNHDA and CDR2 SQIVND come from the germline V gene (reference sequence). This CDR3 is built from 13 residues. The CDR3 is CAVRQGSNQPQHF. CDR3 DNA: TGTGCCGTCCGACAGGGTAGCAATCAGCCCCAGCATTTT.